This T cell receptor beta chain stems from a study of cytomegalovirus exposure and HLA in healthy donors. Study-wide findings and caveats: Associated with HLA alleles at 0.05 false discovery rate in a later analysis were 17,000 or so TCR beta sequences. Cytomegalovirus status, reportedly, was diagnosed with high specificity and sensitivity by the classifier.

In its sample, this clone was seen a few times. Its antigen remains unidentified. V lost 2 bases to trimming and J lost 4 bases; unmatched junction nucleotides: 8. CDR1 is SGDLS, CDR2 YYNGEE, per germline. The CDR3 spans 17 residues. Sampled while nominally healthy, donors likely had unrecorded immune exposures. Amplification used 60 Vbeta primers and 13 Jbeta primers. Profiling relied on immunoSEQ multiplex PCR, and the TCRdb table lists in-frame clones only, not all of them. In the table there are 100,000 to 150,000 clones, about 10% of which are singletons. The TCR sequence derives from a woman between 18 and 29 years old in good health and CMV-seropositive. The sample was PBMCs. The V gene is TRBV9, the J gene TRBJ2-2; TRBD2 matches at 10 bases. This CDR3 reads CASSVDSSGRITGELFF. The CDR3 DNA sequence: TGTGCCAGCAGCGTCGATTCTAGCGGGAGAATCACCGGGGAGCTGTTTTTT.